Below, 5 T cell receptor beta chains from the same sample are listed, as sequenced in a study of Graves' ophthalmopathy and Graves' hyperthyroidism. CDR3 regions of TCR beta were amplified from RNA transcripts. Following a first-round RT-PCR that used HTBI primers, a second-round multiplex PCR was carried out. One entry per CDR3 protein, called by TCRdb with MiXCR from the multiplex PCR reads. The sample carries around 1.1 million distinct CDR3 sequences, about 36% recorded once. Sequencing input: peripheral blood or thyroid tissue (not recorded which). The receptor source for this set is an adult man with Graves' hyperthyroidism.

This clonotype was seen a handful of times. The J gene is TRBJ1-1, the V gene TRBV6-1; unclear D gene. V was cut by 5 bases and J by 11 bases, with 18 bases left in between. The CDR3 runs 13 residues. Germline V gene sequence: CDR1 MNHNS, CDR2 SASEGT. The CDR3 is CASSLTRIHLAFF. The CDR3 nucleotides are TGTGCCAGCAGTCTAACACGAATTCATCTGGCTTTCTTT.

The CDR3 DNA sequence: TGTGCCAGTCGATCCGGGACAGGGTCCTATGGCTACACCTTC. Its translation is CASRSGTGSYGYTF. The V and J genes are TRBV25-1 and TRBJ1-2; 9 positions match TRBD1. In germline, CDR1 is MGHDK, CDR2 SYGVNS. V shed 9 bases, J shed 4 bases, and the junction held 9 bases outside the gene matches. This CDR3 is 14 amino acids long.

In this sample, this clonotype turned up many times. This chain joins TRBV7-9 and TRBJ2-5; 9 bases fit TRBD1. The CDR3 runs 14 residues. CDR1 and CDR2 (germline): SEHNR, FQNEAQ (reference sequence). J lost 7 bases, V lost 0 bases, and 3 bases had no gene match. The DNA of the CDR3 is TGTGCCAGCAGCTTAGCCCCGGGACAGGGGACCCAGTACTTC. Translating it yields CASSLAPGQGTQYF.

In its sample, this clonotype was seen many times. The CDR3 bases are TGCAGCGGAGGGACAGTAGGGAACACCGGGGAGCTGTTTTTT. Translation: CSGGTVGNTGELFF. The chain is built from TRBV29-1 and TRBJ2-2, with 7 positions matching TRBD1. This CDR3 has 14 residues. Germline CDR1 reads SQVTM; CDR2 reads ANQGSEA. The V segment lost 7 bases and the J segment 1 base; nucleotides outside the gene matches: 6.

The genes are TRBV6-5 and TRBJ2-7, with 11 bases lining up with TRBD1. The germline CDR1 and CDR2 sequences are MNHEY and SVGAGI. The CDR3 contains 15 residues. After removal of 5 bases from V and 2 bases from J, the junction contained 5 bases not matched to a gene. The CDR3 DNA is TGTGCCAGCAGTCGCGAGGGACAGGGGGCCTACGAGCAGTACTTC. As protein: CASSREGQGAYEQYF.